This T cell receptor beta chain was sequenced in a study of shared clonotypes between healthy human individuals. Some clones are missing from TCRdb's copy, which holds only in-frame ones; the method was immunoSEQ multiplex PCR. The repertoire has over 1.4 million clones, 96% of them found once; the top ten carry about 1%. The germline V and J ends were trimmed by 1 base and 0 bases, with 10 bases remaining between them. The germline gives CDR1 SQVTM, CDR2 ANQGSEA. This CDR3 is 15 amino acids long. This TCR was sampled from a man younger than 40 in good health. The chain is built from TRBV29-1 and TRBJ2-1; D call uncertain. The sample consisted of naive CD4+ T cells sorted from blood. Subset reported: CD45RA+ positively selected. CDR3 coding DNA: TGCAGCGTTGAAGCGGTCAGACGCTCCTACAATGAGCAGTTCTTC. The encoded protein is CSVEAVRRSYNEQFF.